The 27 T cell receptor beta chains below were found in one sample sequenced in a study of blood T cells in healthy people across ages. Sample-barcoded 5' priming and a J-beta primer mix drove a second PCR of about 6 to 12 cycles. A single record per CDR3 protein comes from TCRdb applying MiXCR to the 5' RACE reads. This sample has approximately 900,000 distinct CDR3 sequences, with approximately 32% found just once. The same specimen was also included in a second study, on T cells of mothers and their children.

Sequenced sample: blood. Every receptor here comes from a woman between 40 and 50 years old in good health.

This clonotype was observed many times. A much more abundant neighbour one base away suggests this may be a read error. The rearrangement joins TRBV29-1 to TRBJ2-7, with TRBD2 as a possible D gene (6 bases). CDR1 is SQVTM and CDR2 is ANQGSEA in the germline V gene. V lost 2 bases and J lost 12, with 11 bases in between. The CDR3 runs 10 residues. The DNA for the CDR3 is TGCAGCGTTGAAACGGGGAGGCGGTACTTC. Translation: CSVETGRRYF.

This clonotype was counted ten times or more. The chain uses TRBV20-1 and TRBJ2-7; 13 bases map to TRBD2. Per germline, CDR1 DFQATT and CDR2 SNEGSKA (reference sequence). Trimming cost V 4 bases and J 7 bases; bases outside gene matches: 7. This CDR3 region has 14 residues. CDR3 coding DNA: TGCAGTGCTACCGGGACTAGCGGGGAATTGGAGCAGTACTTC. Amino acids: CSATGTSGELEQYF.

V is TRBV20-1 and J is TRBJ2-3; 9 bases align to TRBD1. This CDR3 has 14 amino acids. The V gene's germline CDR1 is DFQATT and CDR2 SNEGSKA (reference sequence). The trim removed 0 bases at V and 8 bases at J, leaving 6 bases unmatched. The CDR3 bases are TGCAGTGCTAGAGATACAGGGGGCCTGGTTACGCAGTATTTT. Residues: CSARDTGGLVTQYF.

The rearrangement links TRBV7-2 to TRBJ2-6; no clear D gene. The CDR3 runs to 15 residues. V shed 8 bases and J shed 1 base, with 12 bases lying between them. Germline CDR1 SGHTA, CDR2 FQGNSA. CDR3 coding DNA: TGTGCCAGCCGAGCCCCTAGGTCTGGGGCCAACGTCCTGACTTTC. Protein product: CASRAPRSGANVLTF.

This sequence joins TRBV28 and TRBJ2-1, with 7 bases lining up with TRBD2. This CDR3 contains 16 residues. Unmatched junction bases numbered 9, after V lost 7 bases and J lost 0 bases. Germline CDR1 reads MDHEN; CDR2 reads SYDVKM. CDR3 sequence (DNA): TGTGCCAGCAAACTCCTAGCGGCGAGCTCCTACAATGAGCAGTTCTTC. As protein: CASKLLAASSYNEQFF. Supplemented by reference TRBV28 and TRBJ2-1, the full variable domain reads DVKVTQSSRYLVKRTGEKVFLECVQDMDHENMFWYRQDPGLGLRLIYFSYDVKMKEKGDIPEGYSVSREKKERFSLILESASTNQTSMYLCASKLLAASSYNEQFFGPGTRLTVL.

This clonotype was recorded many times. The chain carries TRBV5-5 and TRBJ1-2, with D hard to call. V lost 4 bases and J lost 4, with 11 bases in between. The length of the CDR3 is 13 residues. Per germline, CDR1 SGHKS and CDR2 YYEKEE (reference sequence). Here the CDR3 reads CASSPQEAYGYTF. The CDR3 DNA reads TGTGCCAGCAGCCCCCAGGAGGCCTATGGCTACACCTTC.

The chain employs TRBV10-3 and TRBJ1-2; maybe TRBD1 (6 bases). V was clipped by 6 bases and J by 4 bases, with 15 bases between them. This CDR3 has 14 residues. Germline V CDR1 and CDR2: ENHRY, SYGVKD. The CDR3, as DNA: TGTGCCATCAGGCCCCCAGGGGAGACCTATGGCTACACCTTC. Protein product: CAIRPPGETYGYTF.

This clonotype appeared a few times. The chain joins TRBV7-9 to TRBJ1-2; D uncertain. V was shortened by 7 bases and J by 0 bases, with 15 bases between the two germline ends. The CDR3 consists of 15 residues. From germline, CDR1 is SEHNR and CDR2 FQNEAQ (reference sequence). This CDR3 is CASTGITASNYGYTF. The CDR3 DNA sequence: TGTGCCAGCACCGGTATAACAGCCTCTAACTATGGCTACACCTTC.

The sample holds a few counts of this clonotype. The chain uses TRBV7-2 and TRBJ1-2, with 8 bases lining up with TRBD1. The CDR3 spans 14 residues. V shed 9 bases, J shed 3 bases, and the junction held 9 bases outside the gene matches. From germline, CDR1 is SGHTA and CDR2 FQGNSA. CDR3 bases: TGTGCCAGTGCCCGGGACAGGCTTTACTATGGCTACACCTTC. Protein: CASARDRLYYGYTF.

This chain uses TRBV5-1 with TRBJ1-5, with D perhaps TRBD1 (5 bases). This CDR3 is 15 amino acids long. In germline, CDR1 is SGHRS, CDR2 YFSETQ. V lost 4 bases and J lost 9, with 20 bases in between. The CDR3 nucleotides are TGCGCCAGCAGCCCCGGCCAGGGAAGTTTGGGGCCCCAGCATTTT. This translates into CASSPGQGSLGPQHF.

This clonotype was seen more than once but under ten times. A much larger clonotype is one base distant, so this may be a read error. This chain connects TRBV20-1 to TRBJ2-5; TRBD2 agrees at 9 bases. V shed 5 bases and J 2 bases; nucleotides not matched to a gene: 6. The CDR3 has 14 amino acids. CDR1 is DFQATT and CDR2 is SNEGSKA in the germline V gene (reference sequence). This CDR3 is CSAAPAGGQETQYF. The CDR3 DNA is TGCAGTGCTGCTCCCGCGGGGGGGCAAGAGACCCAGTACTTC.

This clonotype was counted ten times or more. The chain combines TRBV29-1 with TRBJ1-1; perhaps TRBD1 as D (5 bases). Germline V gene data show CDR1 as SQVTM and CDR2 as ANQGSEA. The CDR3 extends over 12 amino acids. Trimming pared 5 bases from V and 4 bases from J, leaving 11 bases between. The CDR3 sequence is CSVQGGSTEAFF. The CDR3 DNA reads TGCAGCGTTCAGGGAGGGAGCACTGAAGCTTTCTTT.

This clonotype appeared once. The chain has TRBV28 and TRBJ2-5, with TRBD1 identical over 9 bases. The last part of the DNA fits TRBJ2-7 better; the J call may be wrong. Germline CDR1 MDHEN, CDR2 SYDVKM. The CDR3 contains 15 residues. CDR3: CASRLPGTGIYEQYF. CDR3 sequence (DNA): TGTGCCAGCCGCCTTCCCGGGACAGGGATCTACGAGCAGTACTTC.

The CDR3 DNA reads as TGCAGTGCCTACACGACAGGTCAAGAGACCCAGTACTTC. It encodes CSAYTTGQETQYF. This chain connects TRBV20-1 to TRBJ2-5; a weak D match, TRBD1 (6 bases). The CDR3 is 13 residues long. V lost 6 bases, J lost 2 bases, and 13 bases lay in between. Germline-derived CDR1 and CDR2 are DFQATT and SNEGSKA (reference sequence).

This clonotype was counted many times. The chain uses TRBV29-1 and TRBJ1-1; D uncertain. Germline CDR1 and CDR2: SQVTM and ANQGSEA. This CDR3 region has 12 residues. V was clipped by 5 bases and J by 8 bases, with 15 bases between them. CDR3 in DNA: TGCAGCGTTTCCCGTGAACAGAGAGAAGCTTTCTTT. Protein product: CSVSREQREAFF.

This clonotype occurred a few times. The chain is built from TRBV10-3 and TRBJ1-1; no definite D call. Per the germline V gene, CDR1 is ENHRY and CDR2 is SYGVKD. The V gene lost 10 bases and the J gene lost 0 bases, with 12 bases spanning the gap. The CDR3 is 13 amino acids. The CDR3 loop reads CATTALMNTEAFF. In DNA form, the CDR3 reads TGTGCCACCACCGCGCTCATGAACACTGAAGCTTTCTTT.

The CDR3 coding sequence is TGTGCCAGCAGCCAAGCTGGTGGGGGGGGGATTGAAGCTTTCTTT. It codes for CASSQAGGGGIEAFF. The chain recombines TRBV3-1 with TRBJ1-1; tentative D call: TRBD1 (5 bases). This CDR3 region has 15 residues. The germline V gene has CDR1 LGHDT and CDR2 YNNKEL (reference sequence). V lost 1 base, J lost 7 bases, and 16 bases lay in between.

This clonotype was observed at least ten times. The J gene is TRBJ2-6, the V gene TRBV12-3 or TRBV12-4; D is undetermined. Trimming removed 7 bases at V and 0 bases at J, with 10 bases between. The CDR3 has 15 residues. CDR3 loop: CASNPDGSGANVLTF. The CDR3 DNA is TGTGCCAGCAACCCCGACGGCTCTGGGGCCAACGTCCTGACTTTC.

Only one count was recorded for this clonotype. The chain carries TRBV7-2 and TRBJ2-3, with 7 bases identical to TRBD1. Germline V gene data show CDR1 as SGHTA and CDR2 as FQGNSA. The V segment lost 1 base and the J segment 1 base; nucleotides outside the gene matches: 8. The CDR3 runs 17 residues. CDR3 nucleotide sequence: TGTGCCAGCAGCTTAGGGTACAGGGGCGGAGGCACAGATACGCAGTATTTT. It encodes CASSLGYRGGGTDTQYF.

V gene TRBV5-1 combines with J gene TRBJ2-1; 11 nucleotides line up with TRBD1. Germline trimming cut 4 bases from V and 9 bases from J; bases unmatched to any gene: 6. Per germline, CDR1 SGHRS and CDR2 YFSETQ. There are 14 residues in the CDR3. DNA for the CDR3: TGCGCCAGCAGCAAGGGACAGGGGGGAAGTGAGCAGTTCTTC. Translation gives CASSKGQGGSEQFF.

This clonotype was counted ten times or more. The rearrangement uses TRBV10-3 and TRBJ2-5; D is possibly TRBD2 (5 bases). The germline V gene encodes CDR1 ENHRY and CDR2 SYGVKD. The V gene lost 0 bases and the J gene lost 7 bases, with 12 bases spanning the gap. The CDR3 is 14 residues long. The CDR3 coding sequence is TGTGCCATCAGTGAGTCTAGCGCCCTATTGACCCAGTACTTC. It specifies CAISESSALLTQYF.

V gene TRBV20-1 combines with J gene TRBJ1-1; D not certain. Trimming removed 0 bases from V and 0 bases from J, with 8 bases in between. Germline V gene sequence: CDR1 DFQATT, CDR2 SNEGSKA (reference sequence). The CDR3 is made up of 14 amino acids. This chain's CDR3 is CSAREQAMNTEAFF. CDR3 bases: TGCAGTGCTAGAGAGCAGGCCATGAACACTGAAGCTTTCTTT.

This clonotype was observed at least ten times. The J gene is TRBJ2-7, the V gene TRBV28; 7 positions agree with TRBD1. The germline V gene has CDR1 MDHEN and CDR2 SYDVKM. J lost 5 bases, V lost 6 bases, and 7 bases had no gene match. The CDR3 has 13 residues. The CDR3 loop reads CASRETGIHEQYF. As DNA, the CDR3 is TGTGCCAGCAGGGAGACAGGGATCCACGAGCAGTACTTC.

This clonotype appeared a few times. The genes are TRBV7-2 and TRBJ1-4, with D tentatively TRBD1 (5 bases). Germline V gene data show CDR1 as SGHTA and CDR2 as FQGNSA. The V gene lost 5 bases and the J gene lost 4 bases, with 8 bases spanning the gap. There are 13 residues in the CDR3. CDR3: CASSVGGNEKLFF. The DNA for the CDR3 is TGTGCCAGCAGCGTCGGGGGTAATGAAAAACTGTTTTTT.

This clonotype was detected ten times or more. This sequence joins TRBV7-8 and TRBJ2-5; D is perhaps TRBD2 (6 bases). This CDR3 contains 15 residues. Germline V gene lookup returns CDR1 SGHVS and CDR2 FQNEAQ. Trimming pared 1 base from V and 0 bases from J, leaving 9 bases between. The CDR3 coding sequence is TGTGCCAGCAGCTTAGGGAGGGGCAACCAAGAGACCCAGTACTTC. This translates into CASSLGRGNQETQYF.

About this clonotype: A clone one base away is much larger, so this may be a read error. J is TRBJ2-5 and V is TRBV20-1; no clear D gene. The CDR3 extends over 14 amino acids. V lost 3 bases and J 11 bases, leaving 22 bases between the germline ends. The germline CDR1 and CDR2 sequences are DFQATT and SNEGSKA (reference sequence). For the CDR3, the DNA is TGCAGTGCTAGGGCTACAGATAGCTCCTACGGGCAGTACTTC. Its protein is CSARATDSSYGQYF.

The J gene is TRBJ1-5, the V gene TRBV28; D unresolved. CDR3 size: 13 residues. Germline V CDR1 and CDR2: MDHEN, SYDVKM. Trimming shortened V by 4 bases and J by 4 bases, and 8 bases separated the two germline ends. The CDR3 region has the DNA TGTGCCAGCAGTTCCCCGGGTAATCAGCCCCAGCATTTT. Protein product: CASSSPGNQPQHF.